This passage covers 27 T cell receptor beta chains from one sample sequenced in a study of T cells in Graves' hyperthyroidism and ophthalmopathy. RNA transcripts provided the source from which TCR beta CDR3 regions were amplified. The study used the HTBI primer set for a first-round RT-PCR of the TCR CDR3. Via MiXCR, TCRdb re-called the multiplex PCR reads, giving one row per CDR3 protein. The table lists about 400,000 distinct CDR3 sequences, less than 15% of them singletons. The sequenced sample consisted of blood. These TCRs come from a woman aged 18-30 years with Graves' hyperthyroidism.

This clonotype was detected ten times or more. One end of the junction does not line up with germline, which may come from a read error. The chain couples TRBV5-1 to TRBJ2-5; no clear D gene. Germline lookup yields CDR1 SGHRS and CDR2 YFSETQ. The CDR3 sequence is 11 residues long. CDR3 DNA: TGTGCCAGCAGCTTACAAGAGACCCAGTACTTC. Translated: CASSLQETQYF.

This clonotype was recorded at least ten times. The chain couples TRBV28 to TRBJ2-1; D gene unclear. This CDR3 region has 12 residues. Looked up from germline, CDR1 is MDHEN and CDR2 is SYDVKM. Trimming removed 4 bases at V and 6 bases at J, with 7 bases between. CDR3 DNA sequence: TGTGCCAGCAGTTCACACCTCAATGAGCAGTTCTTC. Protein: CASSSHLNEQFF.

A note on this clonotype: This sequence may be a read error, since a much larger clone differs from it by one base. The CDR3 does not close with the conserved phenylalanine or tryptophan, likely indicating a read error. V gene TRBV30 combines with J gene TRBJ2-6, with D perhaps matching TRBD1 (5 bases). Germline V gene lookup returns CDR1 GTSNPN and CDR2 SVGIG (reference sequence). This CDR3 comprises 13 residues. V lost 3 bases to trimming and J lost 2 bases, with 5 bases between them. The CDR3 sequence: CAWRDTGANVLTS. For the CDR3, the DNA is TGTGCCTGGAGGGACACTGGGGCCAACGTCCTGACTTCC.

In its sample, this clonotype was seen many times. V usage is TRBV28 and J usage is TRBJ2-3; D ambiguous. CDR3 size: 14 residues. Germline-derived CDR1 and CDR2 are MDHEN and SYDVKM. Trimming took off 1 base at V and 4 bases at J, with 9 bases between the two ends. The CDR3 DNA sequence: TGTGCCAGCAGTTTATCCGACAATCCAGATACGCAGTATTTT. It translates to CASSLSDNPDTQYF.

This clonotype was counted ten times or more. CDR3 loop: CATSRGYTEAFF. CDR3 in DNA: TGTGCCACCAGCCGGGGCTACACTGAAGCTTTCTTT. This sequence joins TRBV15 and TRBJ1-1; D is possibly TRBD1 (5 bases). In germline, CDR1 is LNHNV, CDR2 YYDKDF (reference sequence). With 5 bases removed from V and 3 bases from J, the gap between germline ends came to 7 bases. The length of the CDR3 is 12 residues. Full variable domain (remainder filled in from reference TRBV15 and TRBJ1-1): DAMVIQNPRYQVTQFGKPVTLSCSQTLNHNVMYWYQQKSSQAPKLLFHYYDKDFNNEADTPDNFQSRRPNTSFCFLDIRSPGLGDTAMYLCATSRGYTEAFFGQGTRLTVV.

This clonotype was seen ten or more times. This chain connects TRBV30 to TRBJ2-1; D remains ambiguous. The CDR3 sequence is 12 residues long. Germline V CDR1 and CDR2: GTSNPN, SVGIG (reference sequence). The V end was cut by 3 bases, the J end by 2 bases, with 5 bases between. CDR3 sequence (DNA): TGTGCCTGGAGCGAGGCCTACAATGAGCAGTTCTTC. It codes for CAWSEAYNEQFF.

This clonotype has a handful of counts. The CDR3 region has the DNA TGTGCCAGCAGGACATTACCTCCTGGCGAGCAGTACTTC. Amino acid sequence: CASRTLPPGEQYF. The rearrangement links TRBV7-8 to TRBJ2-7; no reliable D call. Germline CDR1 and CDR2: SGHVS and FQNEAQ. The CDR3 runs 13 residues. Trimming took 6 bases from V and 6 from J, leaving 15 bases between them.

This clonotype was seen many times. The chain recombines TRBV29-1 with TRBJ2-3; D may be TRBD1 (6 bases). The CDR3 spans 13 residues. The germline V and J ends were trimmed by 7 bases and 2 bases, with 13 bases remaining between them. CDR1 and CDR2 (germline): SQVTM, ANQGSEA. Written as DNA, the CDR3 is TGCAGCGCCCGCCGACAGGACACAGATACGCAGTATTTT. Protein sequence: CSARRQDTDTQYF.

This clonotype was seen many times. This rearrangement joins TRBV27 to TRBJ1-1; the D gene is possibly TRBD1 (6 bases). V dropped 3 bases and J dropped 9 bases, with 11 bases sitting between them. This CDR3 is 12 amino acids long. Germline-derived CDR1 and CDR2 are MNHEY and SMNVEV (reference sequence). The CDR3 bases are TGTGCCAGCAGTTTTGGGGGGCTTAAAGCTTTCTTT. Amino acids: CASSFGGLKAFF.

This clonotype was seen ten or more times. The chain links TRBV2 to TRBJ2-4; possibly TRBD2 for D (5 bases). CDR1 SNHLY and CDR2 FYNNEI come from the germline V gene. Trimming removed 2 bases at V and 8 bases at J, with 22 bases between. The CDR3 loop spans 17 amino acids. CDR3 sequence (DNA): TGTGCCAGCAGTGAATCTCAAGCGGTGATAGGTCTGGACATTCAGTACTTC. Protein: CASSESQAVIGLDIQYF. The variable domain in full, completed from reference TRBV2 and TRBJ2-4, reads EPEVTQTPSHQVTQMGQEVILRCVPISNHLYFYWYRQILGQKVEFLVSFYNNEISEKSEIFDDQFSVERPDGSNFTLKIRSTKLEDSAMYFCASSESQAVIGLDIQYFGAGTRLSVL.

The CDR3 DNA reads TGTGCCAGCAGCTTCGACCTGGGAGACATTCAGTACTTC. This codes for CASSFDLGDIQYF. This chain joins TRBV5-8 and TRBJ2-4, with D possibly being TRBD2 (5 bases). Trimming left V 2 bases short and J 8 bases short, with 11 bases between. CDR1 is SGHTS and CDR2 is YDEGEE in the germline V gene. There are 13 residues in the CDR3.

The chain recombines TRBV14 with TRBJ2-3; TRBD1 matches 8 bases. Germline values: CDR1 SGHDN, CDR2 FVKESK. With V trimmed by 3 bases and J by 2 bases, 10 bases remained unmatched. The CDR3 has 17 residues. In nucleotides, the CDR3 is TGTGCCAGCAGCCACCTTAGGACAGGGCCATACACAGATACGCAGTATTTT. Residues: CASSHLRTGPYTDTQYF.

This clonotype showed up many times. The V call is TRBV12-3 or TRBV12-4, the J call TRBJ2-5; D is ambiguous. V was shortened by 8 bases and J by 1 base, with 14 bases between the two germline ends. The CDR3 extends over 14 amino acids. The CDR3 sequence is CASQGRRPQETQYF. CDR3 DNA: TGTGCCAGCCAAGGGCGTCGGCCCCAAGAGACCCAGTACTTC.

The DNA for the CDR3 is TGTGCCATCAGCGGGGGGGCCGATACGCAGTATTTT. Encoded protein: CAISGGADTQYF. V and J are TRBV10-3 and TRBJ2-3; 8 nucleotides align to TRBD2. The CDR3 is 12 residues long. V shed 6 bases, J shed 6 bases, and the junction held 2 bases outside the gene matches. Germline lookup yields CDR1 ENHRY and CDR2 SYGVKD.

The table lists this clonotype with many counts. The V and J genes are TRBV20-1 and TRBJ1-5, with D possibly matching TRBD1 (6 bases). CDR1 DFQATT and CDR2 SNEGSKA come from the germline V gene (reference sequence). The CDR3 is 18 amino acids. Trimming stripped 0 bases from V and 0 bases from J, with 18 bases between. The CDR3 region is CSARDGRQDHYSNQPQHF. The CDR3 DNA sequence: TGCAGTGCTAGAGATGGAAGACAGGACCATTATAGCAATCAGCCCCAGCATTTT.

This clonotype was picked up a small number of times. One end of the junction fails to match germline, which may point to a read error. The CDR3 DNA is TGCGCCAGTGAGGTAGGGGCAGGAGAGGCCCAGTACTTC. Protein product: CASEVGAGEAQYF. V is TRBV5-1 and J is TRBJ2-5, with D possibly matching TRBD1 (5 bases). The CDR3 runs 13 residues. Germline assignment: CDR1 SGHRS and CDR2 YFSETQ.

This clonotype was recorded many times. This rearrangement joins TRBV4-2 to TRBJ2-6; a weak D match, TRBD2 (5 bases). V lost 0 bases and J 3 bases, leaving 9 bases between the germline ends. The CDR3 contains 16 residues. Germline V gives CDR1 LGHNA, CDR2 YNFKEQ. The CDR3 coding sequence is TGTGCCAGCAGCCAAGATTCCGGGGTTGGGGCCAACGTCCTGACTTTC. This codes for CASSQDSGVGANVLTF.

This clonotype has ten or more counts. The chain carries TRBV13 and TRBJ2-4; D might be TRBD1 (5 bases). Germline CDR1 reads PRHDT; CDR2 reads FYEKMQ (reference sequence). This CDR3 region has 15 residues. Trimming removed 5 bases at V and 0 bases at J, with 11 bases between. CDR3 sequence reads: CASSPPGLAKNIQYF. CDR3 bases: TGTGCCAGCAGCCCACCAGGGCTAGCCAAAAACATTCAGTACTTC.

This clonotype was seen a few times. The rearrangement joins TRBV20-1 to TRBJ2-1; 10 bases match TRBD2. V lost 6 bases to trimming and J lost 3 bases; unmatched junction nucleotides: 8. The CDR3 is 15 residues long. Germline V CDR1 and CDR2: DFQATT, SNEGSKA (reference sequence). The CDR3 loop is CSARGTSANYNEQFF. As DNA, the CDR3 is TGCAGTGCAAGGGGGACTAGCGCCAACTACAATGAGCAGTTCTTC.

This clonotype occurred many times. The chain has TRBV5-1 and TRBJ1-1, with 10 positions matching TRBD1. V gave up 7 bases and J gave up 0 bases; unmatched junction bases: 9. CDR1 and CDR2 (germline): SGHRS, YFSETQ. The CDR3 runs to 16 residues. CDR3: CASDRGLRPMNTEAFF. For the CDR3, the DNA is TGCGCCAGCGACAGGGGGCTTCGACCGATGAACACTGAAGCTTTCTTT.

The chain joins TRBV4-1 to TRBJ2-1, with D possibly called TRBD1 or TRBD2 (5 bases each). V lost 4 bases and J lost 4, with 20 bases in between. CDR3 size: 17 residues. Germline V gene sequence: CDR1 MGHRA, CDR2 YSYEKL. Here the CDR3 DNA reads TGCGCCAGCAGCCCGCTGACGGGGCGAGGACCTTACAATGAGCAGTTCTTC. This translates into CASSPLTGRGPYNEQFF.

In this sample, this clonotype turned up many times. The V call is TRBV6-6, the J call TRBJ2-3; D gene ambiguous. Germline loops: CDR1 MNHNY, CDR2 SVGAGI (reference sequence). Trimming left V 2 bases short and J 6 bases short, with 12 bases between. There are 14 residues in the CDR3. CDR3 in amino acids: CASSYGTLSDTQYF. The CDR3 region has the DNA TGTGCCAGCAGTTACGGTACCTTGTCCGATACGCAGTATTTT.

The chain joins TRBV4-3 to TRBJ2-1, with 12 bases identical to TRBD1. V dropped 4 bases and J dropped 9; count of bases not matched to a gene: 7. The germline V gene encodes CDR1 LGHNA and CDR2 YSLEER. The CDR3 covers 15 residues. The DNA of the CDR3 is TGCGCCAGCAGCCCCGGGACAGGGGGCTTGGTTGAGCAGTTCTTC. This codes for CASSPGTGGLVEQFF.

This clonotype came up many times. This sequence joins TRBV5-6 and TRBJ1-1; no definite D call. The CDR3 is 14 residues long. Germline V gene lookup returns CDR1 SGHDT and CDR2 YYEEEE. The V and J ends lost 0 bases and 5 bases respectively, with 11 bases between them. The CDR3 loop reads CASSLGGHITEAFF. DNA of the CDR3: TGTGCCAGCAGCTTGGGGGGTCATATTACTGAAGCTTTCTTT. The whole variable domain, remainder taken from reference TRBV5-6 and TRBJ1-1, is DAGVTQSPTHLIKTRGQQVTLRCSPKSGHDTVSWYQQALGQGPQFIFQYYEEEERQRGNFPDRFSGHQFPNYSSELNVNALLLGDSALYLCASSLGGHITEAFFGQGTRLTVV.

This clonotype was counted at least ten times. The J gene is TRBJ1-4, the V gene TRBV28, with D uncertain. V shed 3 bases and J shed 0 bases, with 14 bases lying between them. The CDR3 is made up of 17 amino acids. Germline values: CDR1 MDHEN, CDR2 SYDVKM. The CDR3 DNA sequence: TGTGCCAGCAGTTTCCCACTATCGGCTGCAACTAATGAAAAACTGTTTTTT. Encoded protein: CASSFPLSAATNEKLFF.

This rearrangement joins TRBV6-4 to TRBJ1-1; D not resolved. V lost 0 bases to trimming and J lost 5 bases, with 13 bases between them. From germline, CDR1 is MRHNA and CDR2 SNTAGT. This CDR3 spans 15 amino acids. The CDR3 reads CASSDSTGSGTEAFF. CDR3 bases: TGTGCCAGCAGTGACTCGACGGGTAGTGGGACTGAAGCTTTCTTT.

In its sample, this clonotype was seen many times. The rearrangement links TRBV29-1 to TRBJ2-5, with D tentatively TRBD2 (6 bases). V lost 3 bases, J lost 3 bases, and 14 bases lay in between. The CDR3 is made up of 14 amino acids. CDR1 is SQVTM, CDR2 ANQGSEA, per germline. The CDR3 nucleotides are TGCAGCGTTGATTTAGCGGCTTGGGAAGAGACCCAGTACTTC. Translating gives CSVDLAAWEETQYF.